This note documents a single T cell receptor (beta chain) sequence. Its target is unknown. The data belong to a study of cytomegalovirus exposure and HLA in healthy donors. Study as a whole: The 95 to 150 validation repertoires used the same platform as the 500 to 700 first-cohort repertoires, a later analysis reported. Findings and limits, study-wide: The tendency of first-cohort TCR clusters to co-occur in the 120 or so validation repertoires emerged from a later analysis. In vitro checks showed that three CMV-associated chains really do target CMV antigens.

Only in-frame clones appear in the TCRdb table, and some are missing; sequencing was by immunoSEQ multiplex PCR. The sample lists roughly 100,000 clones, around 96% occurring once. Sample: PBMCs. The clonotype comes from a woman aged 18 to 35 in good health and CMV-seronegative.

CDR3 sequence (DNA): TGTGCCAGCAGCTCCCAGATACAGGGGCCTGACTCTGGAAACACCATATATTTT. This sequence encodes CASSSQIQGPDSGNTIYF. This sequence joins TRBV11-2 and TRBJ1-3; the match to TRBD1 covers 7 bases. V was pared by 4 bases and J by 0 bases, with 12 bases of the junction left unmatched. Germline CDR1 SGHAT, CDR2 FQNNGV. The CDR3 covers 18 residues.